The 32 T cell receptor beta chains below all came from one sample that was sequenced in a study of blood T cell repertoires in COVID-19. Data came from immunoSEQ multiplex PCR; TCRdb stores just in-frame clones and leaves some out. The data show 150,000 to 200,000 clones, with 70% to 90% seen just once and around 0.5% held by the top ten. Sequenced: peripheral blood. The source is a man in his 60s with COVID-19, enrolled during active disease.

The V call is TRBV25-1, the J call TRBJ2-1, with D perhaps matching TRBD2 (5 bases). The V end was cut by 3 bases, the J end by 7 bases, with 16 bases between. This CDR3 has 15 residues. Germline CDR1 and CDR2: MGHDK and SYGVNS. The DNA for the CDR3 is TGTGCCAGCAGTGAGAGAACTAGTATCGGTAATGAGCAGTTCTTC. Encoded protein: CASSERTSIGNEQFF.

This rearrangement joins TRBV28 to TRBJ2-7; TRBD1 is a possible D gene (6 bases). The CDR3 extends over 15 amino acids. Per germline, CDR1 MDHEN and CDR2 SYDVKM. Trimming took off 5 bases at V and 2 bases at J, with 16 bases between the two ends. CDR3 nucleotide sequence: TGTGCCAGCAGTACCCGGACAGCCGTAGCCTACGAGCAGTACTTC. Its protein is CASSTRTAVAYEQYF. The whole variable domain, remainder taken from reference TRBV28 and TRBJ2-7, is DVKVTQSSRYLVKRTGEKVFLECVQDMDHENMFWYRQDPGLGLRLIYFSYDVKMKEKGDIPEGYSVSREKKERFSLILESASTNQTSMYLCASSTRTAVAYEQYFGPGTRLTVT.

The DNA for the CDR3 is TGTGCCAGCAGCGTAGGGGCAGGGGGCCTAGAGACCCAGTACTTC. This codes for CASSVGAGGLETQYF. The rearrangement joins TRBV9 to TRBJ2-5; 8 bases map to TRBD1. Germline CDR1 and CDR2: SGDLS and YYNGEE. This CDR3 has 15 amino acids. The V and J ends lost 0 bases and 4 bases, in that order; junction bases with no gene match: 5.

The rearrangement uses TRBV19 and TRBJ1-6; possibly TRBD1 for D (6 bases). Looked up from germline, CDR1 is LNHDA and CDR2 is SQIVND (reference sequence). The CDR3 covers 16 residues. V lost 1 base and J lost 9, with 16 bases in between. The CDR3 here is CASSIGAGGQGSPLHF. CDR3 DNA sequence: TGTGCCAGTAGTATAGGCGCGGGGGGCCAGGGTTCACCCCTCCACTTT.

The V gene is TRBV6-4, the J gene TRBJ2-1; D is undetermined. Trimming left V 6 bases short and J 0 bases short, with 12 bases between. Germline V CDR1 and CDR2: MRHNA, SNTAGT. The length of the CDR3 is 15 residues. CDR3 in DNA: TGTGCCAGCAGCGCTCAGAGGAGCTCCTACAATGAGCAGTTCTTC. This sequence encodes CASSAQRSSYNEQFF.

This CDR3 is CASSDRGRDRNTIYF. DNA for the CDR3: TGTGCCAGCAGTGACAGGGGGCGCGACAGAAACACCATATATTTT. V gene TRBV6-1 combines with J gene TRBJ1-3; TRBD1 matches at 8 bases. J was trimmed by 5 bases and V by 3 bases; bases with no gene match: 6. Germline values: CDR1 MNHNS, CDR2 SASEGT. This CDR3 has 15 residues.

This clone was picked up one time. The rearrangement joins TRBV29-1 to TRBJ2-1, with TRBD2 identical over 12 bases. There are 15 residues in the CDR3. The V segment lost 6 bases and the J segment 4 bases; nucleotides outside the gene matches: 7. CDR1 and CDR2 from the germline V gene are SQVTM and ANQGSEA. The CDR3 bases are TGCAGCGTGGCTCCAGGACTAGCGGGATACAATGAGCAGTTCTTC. Protein: CSVAPGLAGYNEQFF.

A single count supports this clone. The chain has TRBV29-1 and TRBJ2-7; D might be TRBD2 (6 bases). V lost 7 bases and J 0 bases, leaving 10 bases between the germline ends. This CDR3 contains 12 residues. CDR1 is SQVTM and CDR2 is ANQGSEA in the germline V gene. The CDR3 DNA sequence: TGCAGCGCCCGACTAGACTCCTACGAGCAGTACTTC. Translated, it gives CSARLDSYEQYF.

The rearrangement joins TRBV19 to TRBJ2-7, with a tentative D call TRBD1 (8 bases). Trimming removed 5 bases at V and 2 bases at J, with 16 bases between. Germline V gene data show CDR1 as LNHDA and CDR2 as SQIVND (reference sequence). The CDR3 runs to 15 residues. This CDR3 is CASSVQQGGAYEQYF. Here the CDR3 DNA reads TGTGCCAGTAGTGTTCAACAGGGGGGGGCCTACGAGCAGTACTTC.

This clone has just one count. CDR3 amino acids: CSVILAGGTDTQYF. CDR3 DNA: TGCAGCGTGATATTAGCGGGAGGCACAGATACGCAGTATTTT. This sequence joins TRBV29-1 and TRBJ2-3; 9 nucleotides align to TRBD2. Looked up from germline, CDR1 is SQVTM and CDR2 is ANQGSEA. J was trimmed by 1 base and V by 6 bases; bases with no gene match: 5. The CDR3 runs 14 residues.

With respect to this clone: The sample contains more than one DNA sequence encoding this CDR3. For the CDR3, the DNA is TGTGCCAGTAGTCTAACAGGGGCCACCGGGGAGCTGTTTTTT. Encoded protein: CASSLTGATGELFF. The chain links TRBV19 to TRBJ2-2, with TRBD1 matching over 7 bases. The germline V gene encodes CDR1 LNHDA and CDR2 SQIVND (reference sequence). V trimming: 5 bases; J trimming: 4 bases; junction bases outside the gene matches: 4. The CDR3 totals 14 residues.

V usage is TRBV5-6 and J usage is TRBJ1-6, with TRBD1 matching 10 bases. V was pared by 4 bases and J by 7 bases, with 8 bases of the junction left unmatched. Germline-derived CDR1 and CDR2 are SGHDT and YYEEEE. The CDR3 is 16 amino acids. CDR3 residues: CASSVGQGRLNSPLHF. The CDR3 DNA sequence: TGTGCCAGCAGCGTGGGACAGGGGAGGCTCAATTCACCCCTCCACTTT.

This chain joins TRBV7-2 and TRBJ2-5; no reliable D call. The CDR3 loop spans 13 amino acids. Germline CDR1 reads SGHTA; CDR2 reads FQGNSA. The V end lost 1 base, the J end lost 5 bases, and 8 bases lay between the germline ends. The CDR3 bases are TGTGCCAGCAGCTTAGGGCAATTGGAGACCCAGTACTTC. Residues: CASSLGQLETQYF.

This chain links TRBV30 with TRBJ2-7; no firm D call. The CDR3 is 11 residues long. V was trimmed by 2 bases and J by 4 bases, leaving 6 bases between them. Looked up from germline, CDR1 is GTSNPN and CDR2 is SVGIG (reference sequence). The CDR3 DNA is TGTGCCTGGAGTCTGAGGTACGAGCAGTACTTC. It yields the protein CAWSLRYEQYF. The full variable domain, rest sourced from reference TRBV30 and TRBJ2-7, is SQTIHQWPATLVQPVGSPLSLECTVEGTSNPNLYWYRQAAGRGLQLLFYSVGIGQISSEVPQNLSASRPQDRQFILSSKKLLLSDSGFYLCAWSLRYEQYFGPGTRLTVT.

Comments on this clone: Additional DNA sequences in this sample encode the identical CDR3. The rearrangement joins TRBV19 to TRBJ1-5; D remains unclear. CDR1 is LNHDA and CDR2 is SQIVND in the germline V gene (reference sequence). The V and J ends lost 9 bases and 2 bases respectively, with 14 bases between them. CDR3 length equals 14 residues. CDR3 in amino acids: CASRDRVRNQPQHF. CDR3 DNA sequence: TGTGCCAGCCGCGATCGGGTACGCAATCAGCCCCAGCATTTT.

CDR3 sequence reads: CASSGYHGTGSSYEQYF. The CDR3 DNA sequence: TGTGCCAGCAGCGGATACCACGGGACAGGGAGCTCCTACGAGCAGTACTTC. V usage is TRBV9 and J usage is TRBJ2-7; 9 bases fit TRBD1. With V trimmed by 3 bases and J by 0 bases, 10 bases remained unmatched. The germline V gene encodes CDR1 SGDLS and CDR2 YYNGEE. This CDR3 comprises 17 residues. Full variable domain (outside the CDR3, taken from reference TRBV9 and TRBJ2-7): DSGVTQTPKHLITATGQRVTLRCSPRSGDLSVYWYQQSLDQGLQFLIQYYNGEERAKGNILERFSAQQFPDLHSELNLSSLELGDSALYFCASSGYHGTGSSYEQYFGPGTRLTVT.

V and J are TRBV6-4 and TRBJ2-7; D gene unclear. Germline V gene data show CDR1 as MRHNA and CDR2 as SNTAGT. The ends were cut back, 7 bases at V and 5 bases at J, with 3 bases in the middle. The CDR3 length is 9 residues. CDR3 coding DNA: TGTGCCAGCACGGACGAGCAGTACTTC. Encoded protein: CASTDEQYF.

This clone occurred a few times. V gene TRBV9 combines with J gene TRBJ2-2, with TRBD2 matching 14 bases. J lost 3 bases, V lost 3 bases, and 7 bases had no gene match. Germline lookup yields CDR1 SGDLS and CDR2 YYNGEE. This CDR3 spans 18 amino acids. The CDR3 sequence is CASSGGTSGRVHTGELFF. Here the CDR3 DNA reads TGTGCCAGCAGCGGGGGGACTAGCGGGAGAGTACACACCGGGGAGCTGTTTTTT.

V usage is TRBV2 and J usage is TRBJ1-2; TRBD1 agrees at 7 bases. The V gene end was trimmed by 6 bases and the J gene end by 4 bases; junction bases not matched to a gene: 11. This CDR3 is built from 15 residues. Germline V gene sequence: CDR1 SNHLY, CDR2 FYNNEI. The CDR3 coding sequence is TGTGCCAGCAGAGGGGGACAGACCTACGCCTATGGCTACACCTTC. Translation gives CASRGGQTYAYGYTF.

The V call is TRBV19, the J call TRBJ2-2; 14 nucleotides match TRBD2. CDR3 length: 19 residues. Germline loops: CDR1 LNHDA, CDR2 SQIVND (reference sequence). V dropped 4 bases and J dropped 0; count of bases not matched to a gene: 7. This CDR3 is CASSKGLAGGPANTGELFF. In nucleotides, the CDR3 is TGTGCCAGTAGTAAAGGACTAGCGGGGGGTCCCGCGAACACCGGGGAGCTGTTTTTT.

This chain uses TRBV18 with TRBJ1-1; no reliable D call. The germline V gene has CDR1 KGHSH and CDR2 LQKENI. The CDR3 is 16 amino acids. With 2 bases removed from V and 1 base from J, the gap between germline ends came to 14 bases. The CDR3 spells CASSPALLGGNTEAFF. DNA of the CDR3: TGTGCCAGCTCACCAGCTCTTCTGGGAGGGAACACTGAAGCTTTCTTT. Full variable domain (rest looked up from reference TRBV18 and TRBJ1-1): NAGVMQNPRHLVRRRGQEARLRCSPMKGHSHVYWYRQLPEEGLKFMVYLQKENIIDESGMPKERFSAEFPKEGPSILRIQQVVRGDSAAYFCASSPALLGGNTEAFFGQGTRLTVV.

The chain uses TRBV7-3 and TRBJ1-1; D call uncertain. In germline, CDR1 is SGHTA, CDR2 FQGTGA. The V and J ends lost 2 bases and 3 bases respectively, with 10 bases between them. The CDR3 extends over 14 amino acids. CDR3 sequence (DNA): TGTGCCAGCAGCTTAGGCCCCGAGGACACTGAAGCTTTCTTT. Protein product: CASSLGPEDTEAFF. Combining the CDR3 with reference TRBV7-3 and TRBJ1-1 gives the whole variable domain GAGVSQTPSNKVTEKGKYVELRCDPISGHTALYWYRQSLGQGPEFLIYFQGTGAADDSGLPNDRFFAVRPEGSVSTLKIQRTERGDSAVYLCASSLGPEDTEAFFGQGTRLTVV.

V gene TRBV27 combines with J gene TRBJ1-2, with D tentatively TRBD1 (5 bases). The V gene's germline CDR1 is MNHEY and CDR2 SMNVEV (reference sequence). CDR3 length: 12 amino acids. Trimming cost V 6 bases and J 4 bases, with 9 bases left between them. Here the CDR3 reads CASRSGVYGYTF. CDR3 DNA sequence: TGTGCCAGCAGATCGGGGGTCTATGGCTACACCTTC.

This clone was recorded only once. V usage is TRBV19 and J usage is TRBJ2-5, with 9 positions matching TRBD1. V lost 9 bases to trimming and J lost 5 bases; unmatched junction nucleotides: 7. The CDR3 extends over 13 amino acids. Germline assignment: CDR1 LNHDA and CDR2 SQIVND (reference sequence). The CDR3 DNA reads TGTGCCAGCGGGGTGGGGACAGGGGAGACCCAGTACTTC. It codes for CASGVGTGETQYF.

The V and J genes are TRBV7-9 and TRBJ2-7; 10 bases are shared with TRBD1. Germline CDR1 reads SEHNR; CDR2 reads FQNEAQ (reference sequence). The CDR3 extends over 19 amino acids. V lost 4 bases to trimming and J lost 0 bases; unmatched junction nucleotides: 15. The DNA of the CDR3 is TGTGCCAGCAGCTCCAATTCCAACGGGGGGACAGGGGACTCCTACGAGCAGTACTTC. Protein product: CASSSNSNGGTGDSYEQYF.

The rearrangement uses TRBV6-1 and TRBJ1-1, with a weak D call TRBD1 (5 bases). Germline lookup yields CDR1 MNHNS and CDR2 SASEGT. This CDR3 spans 18 amino acids. V lost 1 base and J 0 bases, leaving 18 bases between the germline ends. The CDR3 loop reads CASSEGVGVGRVNTEAFF. CDR3 DNA: TGTGCCAGCAGTGAAGGAGTTGGAGTGGGCAGGGTGAACACTGAAGCTTTCTTT.

This clone has only one observation. The CDR3 nucleotides are TGCAGTGCTAGTAGTTTGTCGGGAGATACGCAGTATTTT. Its protein is CSASSLSGDTQYF. V and J are TRBV20-1 and TRBJ2-3; D uncertain. Trimming stripped 3 bases from V and 5 bases from J, with 12 bases between. CDR3 length: 13 amino acids. Germline values: CDR1 DFQATT, CDR2 SNEGSKA (reference sequence).

The table lists this clone with a count of one. The chain is built from TRBV6-5 and TRBJ2-1; no reliable D call. Germline loops: CDR1 MNHEY, CDR2 SVGAGI. The CDR3 is made up of 12 amino acids. V lost 4 bases to trimming and J lost 6 bases, with 7 bases between them. The CDR3 nucleotides read TGTGCCAGCAGTTCTGCTATCAATGAGCAGTTCTTC. Residues: CASSSAINEQFF.

CDR3 protein: CASSPPSTVSNRELFF. As DNA, the CDR3 is TGTGCCAGCTCACCACCCTCGACAGTATCCAACCGGGAGCTGTTTTTT. V and J are TRBV18 and TRBJ2-2, with D possibly TRBD1 on 5 matching bases. Germline V gene sequence: CDR1 KGHSH, CDR2 LQKENI. V was pared by 0 bases and J by 9 bases, with 17 bases between. The CDR3 length is 16 residues.

CDR3 amino acids: CASSQGQGYGYTF. For the CDR3, the DNA is TGCGCCAGCAGCCAAGGACAGGGGTATGGCTACACCTTC. The rearrangement joins TRBV4-1 to TRBJ1-2, with 8 bases that match TRBD1. V lost 1 base, J lost 5 bases, and 0 bases stayed unmatched. This CDR3 has 13 residues. Per germline, CDR1 MGHRA and CDR2 YSYEKL.

The chain couples TRBV6-5 to TRBJ1-6; D call uncertain. This CDR3 spans 14 amino acids. From germline, CDR1 is MNHEY and CDR2 SVGAGI. V was cut by 2 bases and J by 7 bases, with 9 bases left in between. In DNA, the CDR3 is TGTGCCAGCAGTTACCCGGAACAGAATTCACCCCTCCACTTT. It encodes CASSYPEQNSPLHF.

Notes on this clone: The sample carries other DNA sequences with the same CDR3. The rearrangement uses TRBV19 and TRBJ2-1; no firm D call. The CDR3 covers 14 residues. Deletions cut 4 bases from V and 1 base from J, with 8 bases between. The germline CDR1 and CDR2 sequences are LNHDA and SQIVND (reference sequence). Written as DNA, the CDR3 is TGTGCCAGTAGTACAGGATTTTCCTACAATGAGCAGTTCTTC. It encodes CASSTGFSYNEQFF.